These T cell receptor beta chains were read from a single sample in a study of T-cell memory formation after mild COVID-19. TCRdb redid the calling of the 5' RACE reads with MiXCR, one entry per CDR3 protein. The table has around 200,000 distinct CDR3 sequences, 15% to 20% seen once. Sequencing was done on a sample of PBMCs or a T cell subset sorted from them (not recorded which). The receptors originated from an adult woman who had mild COVID-19 (a few samples of this study predate the infection). Cell type and time point are not known. CDR3s include the opening cysteine and the closing phenylalanine or tryptophan. The D gene is left open where the match is weak. Clone size is shown for a subset of rows, as once, few, many or a class of expanded clone.

V	J	D	size	DNA	CDR3
TRBV12-3/TRBV12-4	TRBJ1-5	.	.	TGTGCCAGCAGCCCGGACAGAAATCAGCCCCAGCATTTT	CASSPDRNQPQHF
TRBV5-1	TRBJ2-5	TRBD2	.	TGCGCCAGCAGCACCGGGACTAGCGGGAGAGGGACCCAGTACTTC	CASSTGTSGRGTQYF
TRBV24-1	TRBJ2-1	.	few	TGTGCCACCAGTGCCCCCGGGAATGAGCAGTTCTTC	CATSAPGNEQFF
TRBV5-1	TRBJ2-7	TRBD1	.	TGCGCCAGCAGGCCTACAGGGGGCACCTACGAGCAGTACTTC	CASRPTGGTYEQYF
TRBV12-3/TRBV12-4	TRBJ2-5	TRBD2	few	TGTGCCAGCAGCTGGACTAGTCCAGAGACCCAGTACTTC	CASSWTSPETQYF
TRBV4-1	TRBJ2-7	.	.	TGCGCCAGCAGCCAACACGAAGTCGGAGTTGAGCAGTACTTC	CASSQHEVGVEQYF
TRBV12-5	TRBJ2-2	TRBD1	few	TGTGCTAGTGGTTTCACGACAGGGTTGGACACCGGGGAGCTGTTTTTT	CASGFTTGLDTGELFF
TRBV5-1	TRBJ2-7	.	many	TGCGCCAGCAGCTTGGTTTATGGGAGCCGAACTACCGACTCCTACGAGCAGTACTTC	CASSLVYGSRTTDSYEQYF
TRBV20-1	TRBJ1-1	.	.	TGCAGTGCTAGCACGGGCACTCTGACTGAAGCTTTCTTT	CSASTGTLTEAFF
TRBV20-1	TRBJ2-5	TRBD1	few	TGCAGTGCTAAAGAGTACGGGACAGGGGATTCAAGGGCCCAGTACTTC	CSAKEYGTGDSRAQYF
TRBV15	TRBJ1-6	TRBD1	.	TGTGCCACCAGCAGACGGGACAGCTATTCACCCCTCCACTTT	CATSRRDSYSPLHF
TRBV20-1	TRBJ1-1	.	.	TGCAGTGCTAGAGGTCCGGACACTGAAGCTTTCTTT	CSARGPDTEAFF
TRBV7-3	TRBJ2-6	TRBD1	few	TGTGCCAGCAGCCGACAGGGTACCTCTGGGGCCAACGTCCTGACTTTC	CASSRQGTSGANVLTF
TRBV18	TRBJ2-5	TRBD2	few	TGTGCCAGCTCACCACCTACTAGCGGGAGTGTAGAGACCCAGTACTTC	CASSPPTSGSVETQYF
TRBV27	TRBJ2-1	TRBD1	.	TGTGCCATCCGCTGGGACAGTGGGGGCTACAATGAGCAGTTCTTC	CAIRWDSGGYNEQFF
TRBV20-1	TRBJ1-3	.	.	TGCAGTGCTAGAGACTCAGGACGGGGAAGCTCTGGAAACACCATATATTTT	CSARDSGRGSSGNTIYF
TRBV29-1	TRBJ1-1	.	.	TGCAGCGTTCCTCAAAGGGGGAACACTGAAGCTTTCTTT	CSVPQRGNTEAFF
TRBV5-6	TRBJ1-4	.	few	TGTGCCAGCAGCTGGAGACAGCCAACTAATGAAAAACTGTTTTTT	CASSWRQPTNEKLFF
TRBV4-2	TRBJ1-2	.	few	TGTGCCAGCAGCCAAGAAAGACAGGCGCGAAACTATGGCTACACCTTC	CASSQERQARNYGYTF
TRBV5-1	TRBJ2-3	.	.	TGCGCCAGCAGCCGATCCGGAGATTCAGATACGCAGTATTTT	CASSRSGDSDTQYF
TRBV6-5	TRBJ2-5	.	.	TGTGCCAGCAGTTACAACAGAAAAGAGACCCAGTACTTC	CASSYNRKETQYF
TRBV12-3/TRBV12-4	TRBJ2-7	.	.	TGTGCCAGCAGTGATCTACCGTACTACGAGCAGTACTTC	CASSDLPYYEQYF
TRBV5-1	TRBJ1-3	.	.	TGCGCCAGCAGGGACGCCAACTCTGGAAACACCATATATTTT	CASRDANSGNTIYF
TRBV20-1	TRBJ2-7	TRBD2	many	TGCAGTGCTAGTGGTCTGGGCGGGGGTTCCCTCTACGAGCAGTACTTC	CSASGLGGGSLYEQYF